The present T cell receptor beta chain was sequenced within a study of shared clonotypes between healthy human individuals. General study points: Naive subsets generally had larger estimated richness than memory subsets.

Sequencing was performed with immunoSEQ multiplex PCR; in TCRdb, only in-frame clones are kept and a portion is missing. This sample has about 650,000 clones, with roughly 95% found just once. Trimming cost V 8 bases and J 4 bases, with 14 bases left between them. This CDR3 has 13 amino acids. Germline V gene lookup returns CDR1 MDHEN and CDR2 SYDVKM. Note on this clone: Its antigen is as yet unknown.

Terminally differentiated effector memory CD45RA+ cells were left out of the naive CD8 fraction, which was CD45RO-negative and positively selected for CCR7. The receptor's source is a woman younger than 45 in good health. The J gene is TRBJ1-1, the V gene TRBV28, with D perhaps matching TRBD1 (5 bases). Specimen: naive CD8+ T cells sorted from blood. DNA of the CDR3: TGTGCCAGCCGGACGGCCGGGACCACTGAAGCTTTCTTT. This encodes CASRTAGTTEAFF.